This TCR beta chain was sequenced for a study of blood T cell repertoires in COVID-19 (dated by TCRdb to about 2020). Some background on the complete study: Samples covering the acute and convalescent phases of COVID-19 were provided by collaborators in the United States, Italy and Spain. The material from the prospective study consisted of cDNA or gDNA derived from T cells, B-cell-depleted T cells, or PBMCs. Deeply sampled blood TCRbeta repertoires from subjects exposed to, actively infected with, or recovered from COVID-19 were included in the dataset. A freely available public database, intended as a resource for researchers studying the immune response to SARS-CoV-2, is where the repertoires were released. Samples were obtained from the ongoing ImmuneRACE study (first 160 participants) and from 950 to 1,500 subjects provided by 6 global collaborators. Sample metadata almost always included a de-identified subject ID, COVID-19 status, age in years and sex. Where HLA class I and class II types were available, the types were taken from metadata supplied by the sample provider, not from assay-based typing.

Each collaborating institution followed its own protocols to collect whole blood in K2EDTA tubes. For TCRbeta analysis, collaborator samples were shipped as frozen whole blood, as isolated PBMCs, or as DNA extracted from either sample type. TCRbeta CDR3 regions were amplified from genomic DNA using the immunoSEQ Assay, a bias-controlled multiplex PCR. On the authors' methods: Within the assay, amplification of reference gene primers was used to estimate how many nucleated cells each sample contained. To quantify the absolute abundance of each unique TCRbeta CDR3 rearrangement, sequence reads were collapsed and filtered. For each sample, productive Simpson clonality was calculated by taking the square root of Simpson's diversity index across productive rearrangements. The immuneACCESS repertoire file appears here via TCRdb, limited to in-frame rearrangements. These files lack a portion of the clones; in checked studies, under half of the deficit traces to unresolved V genes, and the cause of the others is not known. D and trimming were read from the DNA, whereas the V and J calls and clone size are those reported in that table. Across this sample there are about 61,000 clones, with about nine tenths seen only once. The top ten hold 20% to 25% of the sample.

What the work shows at the level of the full study, not this receptor alone: The amount of clinical and demographic metadata varied by source and participant and was provided uncurated.

As concerns this clone: The antigen it recognizes is unknown. No quality values exist for individual bases; no much larger clone is one base distant.

CDR3 length: 16 amino acids, cysteine to phenylalanine. The entry retains the CDR3 DNA only, 48 bases that are in frame from base 1. Reading the germline V gene gives CDR1 SGHAT and CDR2 FQNNGV. V has 1 base trimmed and J has 5 bases trimmed; junction bases matching no gene number 7. This TCR was recovered from a woman aged 45 to 65 with active or convalescent COVID-19. Sequencing was performed on peripheral blood. The receptor chain draws on TRBV11-2 and TRBJ2-3, with 9 bases aligning to TRBD1. The CDR3 amino acid sequence is: CASSLVLHRGLDTQYF. Here is the DNA: TGTGCCAGCAGCTTAGTGTTGCACAGGGGGCTAGATACGCAGTATTTT.